Following are 10 T cell receptor beta chains from one sample sequenced in a study of blood T cell repertoires in COVID-19. The protocol was immunoSEQ multiplex PCR, while the TCRdb copy is restricted to in-frame clones and leaves out a portion. The sample shows about 61,000 clones, roughly 90% of them seen only once. Sample: peripheral blood. The receptor set was obtained from a woman aged 50 to 60 with active or convalescent COVID-19.

The chain uses TRBV4-2 and TRBJ1-2; no reliable D call. Germline CDR1 LGHNA, CDR2 YNFKEQ. The CDR3 spans 14 residues. The V end lost 1 base, the J end lost 9 bases, and 15 bases lay between the germline ends. The CDR3 is CASSQVENVLSYTF. The CDR3 DNA reads TGTGCCAGCAGCCAAGTCGAGAACGTATTGAGCTACACCTTC.

V gene TRBV6-5 combines with J gene TRBJ1-1; D uncertain. Per germline, CDR1 MNHEY and CDR2 SVGAGI. The CDR3 loop spans 13 amino acids. V was shortened by 5 bases and J by 3 bases, with 10 bases between the two germline ends. The CDR3 loop reads CASSLGSYTEAFF. The CDR3 coding sequence is TGTGCCAGCAGTCTGGGGAGCTACACTGAAGCTTTCTTT.

V usage is TRBV6-5 and J usage is TRBJ1-2; TRBD1 matches 8 bases. The CDR3 consists of 14 residues. V lost 5 bases to trimming and J lost 4 bases; unmatched junction nucleotides: 6. Germline values: CDR1 MNHEY, CDR2 SVGAGI. The CDR3 region has the DNA TGTGCCAGCAGTACTACAGGGGGGATCTATGGCTACACCTTC. Translation gives CASSTTGGIYGYTF.

The chain joins TRBV5-5 to TRBJ1-4; TRBD1 agrees at 7 bases. Looked up from germline, CDR1 is SGHKS and CDR2 is YYEKEE (reference sequence). The CDR3 has 15 amino acids. V lost 3 bases to trimming and J lost 8 bases; unmatched junction nucleotides: 10. CDR3 nucleotides: TGTGCCAGCAGCTCTACAGGGGTGGACCTCGAAAAACTGTTTTTT. Residues: CASSSTGVDLEKLFF.

The J gene is TRBJ1-6, the V gene TRBV28; a weak D match, TRBD1 (5 bases). This CDR3 has 17 amino acids. Germline CDR1 reads MDHEN; CDR2 reads SYDVKM. Trimming pared 9 bases from V and 9 bases from J, leaving 27 bases between. The CDR3 spells CASRRGGSGSRSSPLHF. In nucleotides, the CDR3 is TGTGCCAGTCGCCGCGGGGGGAGCGGCAGTCGGAGTTCACCCCTCCACTTT.

The gene calls are TRBV18 and TRBJ2-7; 9 nucleotides agree with TRBD2. Unmatched junction bases numbered 5, after V lost 0 bases and J lost 5 bases. This CDR3 is built from 15 residues. Per the germline V gene, CDR1 is KGHSH and CDR2 is LQKENI. DNA of the CDR3: TGTGCCAGCTCACCACCCCTAGCGGGAAGCCACGAGCAGTACTTC. Protein: CASSPPLAGSHEQYF.

CDR3 in amino acids: CASSLQGLATDTQYF. The CDR3 region has the DNA TGCGCCAGCAGCCTACAGGGTCTTGCCACAGATACGCAGTATTTT. V gene TRBV5-1 combines with J gene TRBJ2-3; TRBD1 is a possible D gene (6 bases). Trimming removed 4 bases from V and 2 bases from J, with 14 bases in between. Germline-derived CDR1 and CDR2 are SGHRS and YFSETQ. This CDR3 region has 15 residues.

The V and J genes are TRBV9 and TRBJ2-1; possibly TRBD2 for D (5 bases). Per the germline V gene, CDR1 is SGDLS and CDR2 is YYNGEE. The CDR3 consists of 14 residues. V was shortened by 0 bases and J by 9 bases, with 13 bases between the two germline ends. CDR3 DNA sequence: TGTGCCAGCAGCGTAGTTTTAGCGACAAGTGAGCAGTTCTTC. This translates into CASSVVLATSEQFF.

J is TRBJ1-6 and V is TRBV11-1; tentative D call: TRBD1 (5 bases). V lost 4 bases and J 10 bases, leaving 11 bases between the germline ends. The CDR3 contains 13 residues. The germline CDR1 and CDR2 sequences are SGHAT and FQDESV (reference sequence). This CDR3 reads CASSSGFSSPLHF. The CDR3 bases are TGTGCCAGCAGCTCAGGGTTTTCATCACCCCTCCACTTT.

The CDR3 nucleotides read TGTGCCAGCAGTATAGCGGGAGCGATGAAGACCCAGTACTTC. Protein sequence: CASSIAGAMKTQYF. V is TRBV28 and J is TRBJ2-5; 9 nucleotides match TRBD2. CDR1 and CDR2 from the germline V gene are MDHEN and SYDVKM. This CDR3 comprises 14 residues. V trimming: 5 bases; J trimming: 6 bases; junction bases outside the gene matches: 7.